This TCR beta chain was sequenced in a study of OX40 agonist ivuxolimab in advanced cancers. At the level of the study: At doses from 0.01 to 10 mg/kg, patients were given intravenous ivuxolimab every 2 weeks. Therapy given before enrollment (anti-PD-1, anti-PD-L1 or anti-CTLA-4) was allowed, and roughly 41% had some.

TCRdb keeps only in-frame clones here, not all; method: immunoSEQ multiplex PCR. The sample lists about 24,000 clones, approximately 80% occurring once. Trimming stripped 2 bases from V and 0 bases from J, with 5 bases between. Per germline, CDR1 SGHNT and CDR2 YYREEE (reference sequence). The CDR3 is 13 residues long. The genes are TRBV5-4 and TRBJ1-1; D is ambiguous. This sample comprised CD4+ or CD8+ T cells sorted from blood, obtained in a trial of the OX40 agonist ivuxolimab. This sequence originates from an adult with an advanced solid tumor such as melanoma, head and neck, liver or kidney cancer. The CDR3 sequence: CASSFKLNTEAFF. CDR3 DNA: TGTGCCAGCAGCTTCAAGTTGAACACTGAAGCTTTCTTT.